This T cell receptor (beta chain) emerged from a study of CD8 T cells in Susac syndrome. The individuals used as controls were healthy donors who had been matched for both age and sex. An input of roughly 0.45 to 1 ug of RNA was subjected to reverse transcription using random hexamers. A single record per CDR3 protein comes from TCRdb applying MiXCR to the immunoSEQ multiplex PCR reads. The sample has approximately 90,000 distinct CDR3 sequences, roughly 93% seen once; the top ten hold around 0.32%. V was shortened by 2 bases and J by 2 bases, with 9 bases between the two germline ends. The CDR3 covers 14 residues.

The source material was CD8+ T cells from PBMCs. This chain connects TRBV23-1 to TRBJ1-1; D call uncertain. TRBV23-1 is treated as an ORF (open reading frame) with a function not yet certain. The clonotype comes from a human donor in good health. In nucleotides, the CDR3 is TGCGCCAGCAGTCAAAAAAGACCCAACACTGAAGCTTTCTTT. Residues: CASSQKRPNTEAFF.